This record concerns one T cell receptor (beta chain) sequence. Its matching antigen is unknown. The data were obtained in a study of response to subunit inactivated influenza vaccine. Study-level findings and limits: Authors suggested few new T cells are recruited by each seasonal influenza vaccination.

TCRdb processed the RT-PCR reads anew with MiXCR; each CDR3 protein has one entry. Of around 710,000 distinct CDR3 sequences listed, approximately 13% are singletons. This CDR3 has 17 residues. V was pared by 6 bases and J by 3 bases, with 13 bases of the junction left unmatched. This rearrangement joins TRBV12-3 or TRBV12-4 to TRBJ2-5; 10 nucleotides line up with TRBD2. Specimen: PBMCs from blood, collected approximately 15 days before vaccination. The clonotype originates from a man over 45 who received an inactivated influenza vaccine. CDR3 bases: TGTGCCAGCAGCCCTCCCACTAGCGGGGCCAGTAAAGAGACCCAGTACTTC. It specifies CASSPPTSGASKETQYF.